The subject of this entry is one T cell receptor (beta chain). V lost 4 bases and J 0 bases, leaving 11 bases between the germline ends. Germline loops: CDR1 SGDLS, CDR2 YYNGEE. The CDR3 runs to 14 residues. Only in-frame clones appear in the TCRdb table, and some are missing; sequencing was by immunoSEQ multiplex PCR. The sample lists around 700,000 clones, roughly 70% occurring once. This specimen belongs to a study of shared clonotypes between healthy human individuals. The TCR originated in a woman aged 30 to 39 in good health. This rearrangement joins TRBV9 to TRBJ2-7, with D unresolved. Source material: memory CD4+ T cells sorted from blood. Subset indicated: CD45RA-negative fraction. The CDR3 DNA sequence: TGTGCCAGCAGCCGCCGTGCGAGCTCCTACGAGCAGTACTTC. Its translation is CASSRRASSYEQYF.